The following is a T cell receptor beta chain sequence with its context. The antigen it binds to is not known. The read terminates 3 residues ahead of where the CDR3 ends, so the germline J gene completes it. This specimen's time point label, interpreted: blood sample drawn before combined kidney and bone marrow transplant. Unstimulated Tregs (CD4+CD25+CD127-), CD4+ non-Tregs (CD4+CD25-), CD4 and CD8 cells were FACS-sorted from thawed PBMCs. Patients were several combined kidney and bone marrow transplant recipients from the ITN036ST trial, and only these trial subjects had samples available. Healthy control blood was processed to PBMCs with a Ficoll density gradient and then cryopreserved, whereas patient PBMCs were collected both before and after transplant. The data derive from a study of Tregs in tolerant kidney transplant recipients (dated by TCRdb to about 2019). About the investigation overall: Transplants used related donors with nonmyeloablative bone marrow transplantation; mixed chimerism was transient in the human trials. The study used TCRbeta sequencing to identify donor-specific regulatory T cells before combined kidney and bone marrow transplantation, then tracked those cells after transplant.

What the research found in general, with its limitations: In tolerant patients, donor-specific Tregs expanded more than Tregs overall, which suggests antigen-driven rather than nonspecific expansion. Biological reproducibility was not directly assessed, although technical replication error appeared to be minimal. Because only a small number of patients were included, the study had limitations, and the results will need to be validated in larger populations as well as under other immunosuppression protocols. PCR primers changed over time for some patients, so nucleotide-level comparison across those patients' samples was not possible. Expanding Tregs with activated donor B cells appeared to identify the most biologically relevant and donor-specific TCRbeta repertoire.

The CDR3 numbers 14 residues from cysteine through phenylalanine. Shown are 33 bases from within the CDR3, in frame from base 1. For CDR1 and CDR2, the germline V gene lists KGHSH and LQKENI. The germline V and J ends show losses of 4 bases and 7 bases respectively, and no gene match explains 5 bases of the junction. For TCRbeta CDR3 sequencing, genomic DNA from the sorted cells was extracted using the QIAGEN DNeasy Blood and Tissue Kit. High-throughput TCRbeta CDR3 sequencing, which included PCR amplification with bias correction and internal controls, was done commercially through immunoSEQ. On the authors' methods: Unique productive TCRbeta sequences were defined by CDR3 nucleotide sequence where primers matched, otherwise by CDR3 amino acid sequence with Vbeta and Jbeta genes. To correct sorting error, sequences shared between sorted populations at a frequency ratio of 2:1 or less were removed; the rest were assigned to the higher population. A sequence was defined as donor-reactive if the sequence was expanded at least 5-fold in CFSE-low cells compared with unstimulated cells and had a frequency of at least 0.01% in CFSE-low cells. Repertoire divergence was quantified by Jensen-Shannon divergence using the top 100 TCRbeta sequences ranked by frequency. For samples with multiple sequencing runs, sorting error was corrected in each run separately before the runs were combined. The table was pulled from immuneACCESS by TCRdb, which kept in-frame rearrangements only. Such tables lose some clones; where checked, under half of the loss comes from unresolved V genes, and the rest has no known cause. The DNA gave D and trimming, while V, J and clone size come from that table. This specimen's table enumerates under 55,000 clones. Approximately 0.78% of the sample lies in the top ten.

The chain is assembled from TRBV18 and TRBJ1-4; 8 nucleotides in the junction match TRBD1. The specimen was CD4+ T cells from blood, collected before the transplant. This receptor was obtained from a human donor who received a combined kidney and bone marrow transplant. The DNA read from the CDR3 is TGTGCCAGCTCACAAGGACAGGGTCGTGAAAAA. It encodes CASSQGQGREK. In full, the CDR3 is CASSQGQGREKLFF.